The sequence of this T cell receptor (beta chain) was determined in a study of cytomegalovirus exposure and HLA in healthy donors (dated by TCRdb to 2016 to 2017). Broadly, across the study: According to an earlier analysis of 587 of the donors, some 180 million T cells yielded 117 million unique TCR beta sequences and around 300 Gb of sequence data. Every discovery cohort repertoire had been produced on one sequencing platform. The study profiled the T cell repertoires of approximately 700 subjects by immunosequencing and related them to cytomegalovirus serostatus. A later genetic analysis used genome-wide SNP genotypes for 398 of the 666 donors, treating that subset as a discovery cohort. The number of typed donors differed by locus: 629-630 for A, B, C, DRB1 and DQB1; some 500 for DQA1; approximately 600 for DPA1; and 450 to 480 for DPB1. In a later analysis, previously published TCR beta repertoires from some 640 donors were re-analyzed and high-resolution HLA genotyping was added so that TCR occurrence patterns could be studied. Class I and class II HLA loci were covered by the typing at four-digit resolution. The study combined high-throughput TCR immunosequencing, statistical association of individual TCRs with disease status, and machine learning to predict cytomegalovirus infection status. Five DR-DQ haplotypes were handled as single units for association and clustering, since linkage in the cohort was strong. To decide whether each TCR beta V gene segment behaved as functional or pseudogenic, an earlier analysis of some 540 of the donors relied on high-throughput TCR beta sequencing. Roughly 300 gigabases of sequencing data and around 80 million unique TCR sequences made up an early release that covered several hundred HLA-typed donors. Among the approximately 400 genotyped donors, around 81% belonged to the genetic ancestry cluster associated with self-reported Caucasian donors. In addition to the first cohort of around 670 subjects, a separate validation cohort of over 90 different subjects was used. The study aimed to test whether signatures of past pathogen exposure could be identified by cataloging public T cell receptors. Rather than drawing on any new phenotypic data, the later analysis identified candidate immune exposures from TCR beta sequences and the way those sequences occurred across donors. Donor age, sex, ethnicity and CMV serostatus were collected together with the repertoire data. On average, roughly 250,000 unique TCR beta nucleotide sequences were sequenced per donor among about 400 genotyped donors of the cohort, with around 19% of those sequences being non-productive. General findings and caveats noted by the study authors: A further reported finding was that TCR beta sequences accurately predicted the HLA-A and HLA-B alleles for most subjects in the first cohort. Because some donors lacked HLA typing at each locus, the association tests relied only on the typed subset. According to a later analysis, parvovirus B19, influenza, CMV and Epstein-Barr virus appeared linked to several top co-occurrence clusters. Correlated functional status among segregating V segments might reflect linkage disequilibrium, but an unknown experimental factor could not be ruled out. When HLA alleles, especially DR and DQ, strongly co-occurred, TCR associations were difficult to assign to individual alleles. A later genetic analysis associated a missense DCLRE1C variant with V-gene and J-gene trimming of TCR beta chains, and an independent cohort replicated the association. In a later analysis, HLA-associated TCR beta chains were found to be more clonally expanded and to have lower generation probabilities than equally common non-associated chains. Roughly uniform sequencing depth across donors was assumed in presence/absence analyses, although this assumption may not hold. A cluster of highly shared sequence variants was judged likely to represent a technical artifact of the sequencing pipeline. The cohort was sequenced for TCR beta chains only, and without alpha or paired-chain data the features that could be detected were limited. In a later analysis, the rate of TCR association differed among HLA loci, with DRB1 alleles having the most associated TCRs and HLA-C alleles having the fewest. Most CMV-associated TCR beta chains appeared to be HLA-restricted in a later analysis, and the HLA associations seemed to be driven largely by CMV exposure. Some IMGT-functional V segments, including TRBV6-2 and TRBV6-3, could not be told apart with the 87-base-pair reads, so those segments were excluded. In both the original and validation cohorts, the classifier was reported to diagnose cytomegalovirus status with high specificity and sensitivity. Because counts were too low, roughly 17 rarely observed V segments, including chromosome 9 orphons, were left out of the earlier analysis of about 620 of the donors. Specific HLA alleles were associated with 15,000 to 20,000 TCR beta sequences at a false discovery rate of 0.05 in a later analysis. The only immune exposure information available for the cohort was CMV serostatus. Most TCR sequences were observed very rarely across donors, whereas some public TCRs were present in many individuals. The study listed approximately 150 TCR beta chains as associated with cytomegalovirus. In an earlier analysis of about 600 of the donors, most TCR beta V segments appeared in productive rearrangements about 90% or about 30% of the time, broadly matching IMGT annotations. Compared with the roughly 670-donor mean, donors in an Asian-associated ancestry cluster had fewer N-insertions in productive TCRs, according to a later genetic analysis. In vitro tests confirmed that a few of the cytomegalovirus-associated TCR beta chains recognize cytomegalovirus antigens. The authors suggested that the approach could potentially be extended to other disease states and immunological phenotypes.

The cohort was made up of 666 healthy bone marrow donors. All cohort members were sampled while nominally healthy, although unrecorded immune exposures were likely present. The donor tested CMV seropositive, placing the donor among the approximately 290 seropositive members of the cohort. A peripheral blood sample was collected from each donor, and TCR beta sequencing was performed on peripheral blood mononuclear cells. The Qiagen DNeasy Blood Extraction Kit was used to extract genomic DNA from the blood cell samples. The V end loses 0 bases and the J end loses 0 bases, and a stretch of 11 bases separates them. The CDR3 starts with the cysteine, ends with the phenylalanine, and has 16 residues. Just the 48-base CDR3 DNA is kept, in frame starting at base 1. Via the germline V gene, CDR1 is SGDLS and CDR2 YYNGEE. Details on this clone: Its specific antigen is unknown. It has no much larger one-base neighbor in the sample; base qualities were not kept.

The protocol used for the library was the immunoSEQ multiplex PCR assay. The multiplex PCR relied on a mix of 60 forward primers for TCR Vbeta segments and 13 reverse primers for TCR Jbeta segments. A multiplex PCR assay on genomic DNA amplified the CDR3 region of rearranged TCR beta genes. The amplified TCR beta libraries were sequenced on the Illumina HiSeq System as 87-base-pair reads. Concerning the study's data processing: In a later analysis, tens of millions of unique TCR beta chains were counted across the 500 to 700 repertoires, and some 10 million of these chains were shared by at least two donors. To remove PCR and sequencing errors, raw reads were error-corrected and collapsed into unique sequences using a nearest-neighbor algorithm that merged closely related sequences. To assign V, D and J gene segments, CDR3 sequences were aligned to IMGT reference sequences. For a sequence to be retained, at least a six-nucleotide match to both a V gene segment and a J gene segment was required. A rearrangement counted as productive if the CDR3 had no stop codons and remained in frame with V and J, and every other rearrangement counted as non-productive. Following IMGT convention, CDR3 was defined as the stretch from the second conserved V-encoded cysteine up to the conserved J-encoded phenylalanine. The earlier analysis of about 570 of the donors excluded any sequence lacking an unambiguous match to a single V gene segment. In an earlier analysis of about 590 of the donors, a V segment was called functional when productive rearrangements were above 56.7%, and segregating when the standard deviation between donors exceeded 5%. To diagnose cytomegalovirus status from the catalog of TCR beta chain sequences, a statistical classification framework was built. In a later analysis, V and J genes were assigned by comparing TCR nucleotide sequences against IMGT/GENE-DB human TR gene sequences. The TCRdist pipeline was used in a later analysis to assign CDR3 sequences and most-parsimonious VDJ recombination scenarios. A later analysis defined each TCR beta chain by its CDR3 amino acid sequence plus V-gene family, and excluded reads lacking a unique V-gene family. In a later analysis, 500 to 650 highly shared, low-generation-probability nucleotide sequences were removed to address suspected cross-contamination and a sequencing artifact. For each public chain, a later analysis derived a clonal expansion index from normalized ranks of inferred template counts within each repertoire. Generation probabilities in a later analysis came from a VDJ recombination model fitted to out-of-frame rearrangements, and those results were checked against IGoR. In a later analysis, hypergeometric tests were used to score TCR-TCR, TCR-HLA and TCR-CMV co-occurrence, with a repertoire-size bias correction applied to TCR pairs. A later analysis estimated false discovery rates by permuting HLA or CMV assignments 20 times. A later analysis grouped co-occurring TCRs with DBSCAN, adding TCRdist sequence similarity when clustering within HLA-allele-positive subsets. Repertoires with fewer than 30,000 or more than 120,000 public chains were left out of co-occurrence clustering, as were five repertoires with anomalous nucleotide sharing. TCRdb re-hosts the immuneACCESS table, in-frame sequences only. Its copies lack some clones; in the studies checked, an unresolved V gene accounts for under half of them, and the cause for the rest is not known. That table supplies the V and J calls and clone size; D and trimming were determined from the DNA. For this sample the table gives fewer than 90,000 clones, of which around 75% were detected only once. The ten most abundant clones make up roughly 14% of the sample.

The sample was PBMCs. The clonotype was recovered from a woman between 40 and 55 years old in good health and CMV-seropositive. The sequence joins TRBV9 to TRBJ2-3; a tentative D call is TRBD2 (6 bases match). CDR3 protein: CASSVAGAGSTDTQYF. At the DNA level, the sequence is TGTGCCAGCAGCGTAGCTGGGGCGGGAAGCACAGATACGCAGTATTTT.